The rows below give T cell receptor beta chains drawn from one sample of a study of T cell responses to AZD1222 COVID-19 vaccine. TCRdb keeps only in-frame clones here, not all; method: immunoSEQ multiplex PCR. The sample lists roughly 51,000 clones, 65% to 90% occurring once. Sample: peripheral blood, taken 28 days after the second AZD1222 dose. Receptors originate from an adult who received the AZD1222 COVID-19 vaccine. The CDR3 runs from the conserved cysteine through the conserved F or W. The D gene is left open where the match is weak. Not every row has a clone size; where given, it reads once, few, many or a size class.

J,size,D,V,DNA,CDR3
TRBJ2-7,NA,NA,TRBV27,TGTGCCAGCAGTTTGCGGCAGGTCTGGTACGAGCAGTACTTC,CASSLRQVWYEQYF
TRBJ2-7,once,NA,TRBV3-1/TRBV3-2,TGTGCCAGCAGCCACGAGAGGCGACGAAACTACGAGCAGTACTTC,CASSHERRRNYEQYF
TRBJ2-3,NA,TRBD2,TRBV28,TGTGCCAGCAGTCCAAGAGTCGGGACCGCGGGGGGCACAGATACGCAGTATTTT,CASSPRVGTAGGTDTQYF
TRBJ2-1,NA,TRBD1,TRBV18,TGTGCCAGCTCACACCTCCCGGACAGGGGGTTGATAGATGAGCAGTTCTTC,CASSHLPDRGLIDEQFF
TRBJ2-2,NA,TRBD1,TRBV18,TGTGCCAGCTCACAGTCGCCGGGACAGGGGGCGCACACCGGGGAGCTGTTTTTT,CASSQSPGQGAHTGELFF
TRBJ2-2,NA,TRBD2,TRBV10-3,TGTGCCATCAGCGGGACTAGCGGGAGTGTGGTTAACACCGGGGAGCTGTTTTTT,CAISGTSGSVVNTGELFF
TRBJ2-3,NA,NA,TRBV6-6,TGTGCCAGCAGATCGGAGGGTGGCACAGATACGCAGTATTTT,CASRSEGGTDTQYF
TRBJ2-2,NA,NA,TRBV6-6,TGTGCCAGCAGTTACCACACCGGGGAGCTGTTTTTT,CASSYHTGELFF
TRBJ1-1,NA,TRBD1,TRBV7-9,TGTGCCAGCAGCCGTACAGGGGGCTTTAGCACTGAAGCTTTCTTT,CASSRTGGFSTEAFF
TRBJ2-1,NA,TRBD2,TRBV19,TGTGCCAGTAGTGGACCTAGCGGGGGGCTGGATGAGCAGTTCTTC,CASSGPSGGLDEQFF
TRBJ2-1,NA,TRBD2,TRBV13,TGTGCCAGCAGCTTAGCTCCCGGGACTAGCGGGGAGGGTCTGTTCTTC,CASSLAPGTSGEGLFF
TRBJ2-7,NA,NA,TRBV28,TGTGCCAGCTCAACCTCTCCCTACGAGCAGTACTTC,CASSTSPYEQYF
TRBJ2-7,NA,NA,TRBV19,TGTGCCAGTAGTATAAGCCTGAGCTACGAGCAGTACTTC,CASSISLSYEQYF
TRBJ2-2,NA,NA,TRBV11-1,TGTGCCAGCAGCTCCCCTTCCGGGGGCACCGGGGAGCTGTTTTTT,CASSSPSGGTGELFF
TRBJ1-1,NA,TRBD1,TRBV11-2,TGTGCCAGCAGCCCTACAGGGGGCGCGTTACCGGGAGCTTTCTTT,CASSPTGGALPGAFF
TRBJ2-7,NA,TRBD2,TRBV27,TGTGCCAGCAGTTCCCCGGGACTAGCCTACGAGCAGTACTTC,CASSSPGLAYEQYF
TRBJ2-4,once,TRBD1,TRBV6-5,TGTGCCAGCAGTTCAGGGGGAACCAAAAACATTCAGTACTTC,CASSSGGTKNIQYF
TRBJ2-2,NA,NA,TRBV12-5,TGTGCTAGTGGTTCCTTATCTGGAGCCACCGGGGAGCTGTTTTTT,CASGSLSGATGELFF
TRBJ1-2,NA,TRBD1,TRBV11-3,TGTGCCAGCAGCTTGGAGGGGGCGGGCTATGGCTACACCTTC,CASSLEGAGYGYTF
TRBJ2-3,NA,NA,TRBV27,TGTGCCAGCAGTTGGGCTTATGTCACAGATACGCAGTATTTT,CASSWAYVTDTQYF
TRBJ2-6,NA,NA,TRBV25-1,TGTGCCAGCAGTGAATTTACAGGGCTCTCTGGGGCCAACGTCCTGACTTTC,CASSEFTGLSGANVLTF
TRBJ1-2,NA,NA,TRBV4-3,TGCGCCAGCAGCCAGCTTGGGACGGCGAACTATGGCTACACCTTC,CASSQLGTANYGYTF
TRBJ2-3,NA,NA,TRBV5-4,TGTGCCAGCAGCTTGGGCCGGGACCCATCAACAGATACGCAGTATTTT,CASSLGRDPSTDTQYF
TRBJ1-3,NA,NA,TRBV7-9,TGTGCCAGCAGCTTACTGGGCAGGGGCTCTGGAAACACCATATATTTT,CASSLLGRGSGNTIYF
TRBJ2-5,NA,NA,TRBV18,TGTGCCAGCTCACCAACTACCTTTGGGGGAGGGGGCCTCATGGGCTCCCAAGAGACCCAGTACTTC,CASSPTTFGGGGLMGSQETQYF
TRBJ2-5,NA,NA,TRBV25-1,TGTGCCAGCAGTCATTTCGGGACGCAAGAGACCCAGTACTTC,CASSHFGTQETQYF
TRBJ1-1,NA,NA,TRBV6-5,TGTGCCAGCAGTTACGGACAGTCCCTAAACACTGAAGCTTTCTTT,CASSYGQSLNTEAFF
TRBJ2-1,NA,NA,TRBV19,TGTGCCAGTAGTACGGCCGGAGGTAGCGGCTCCTACAATGAGCAGTTCTTC,CASSTAGGSGSYNEQFF
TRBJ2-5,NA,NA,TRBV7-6,TGTGCCAGCAGCTTAGCGGCAGGGCAAGAGACCCAGTACTTC,CASSLAAGQETQYF
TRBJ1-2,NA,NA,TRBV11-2,TGTGCCAGCAGCTTCCCGACCCATGGCTACACCTTC,CASSFPTHGYTF
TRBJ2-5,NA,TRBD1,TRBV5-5,TGTGCCAGCAGCCATGGACAGGGTGGTATAGGTGAGACCCAGTACTTC,CASSHGQGGIGETQYF
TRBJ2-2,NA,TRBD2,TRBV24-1,TGTGCCACCAGCGGGGGGGGTAACCCCGGGGAGCTGTTTTTT,CATSGGGNPGELFF
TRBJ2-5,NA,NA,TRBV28,TGTGCCAGCAGTTTTTGGGGGTTGGGGGGTGTACAGACCCAGTACTTC,CASSFWGLGGVQTQYF
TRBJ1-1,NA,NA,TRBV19,TGTGCCAGTAGTATAGGGGCGGACGGTAGCATGAACACTGAAGCTTTCTTT,CASSIGADGSMNTEAFF
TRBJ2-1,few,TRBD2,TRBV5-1,TGCGCCAGCAGCTTGGGCCTAGCGGGAGACAATGAGCAGTTCTTC,CASSLGLAGDNEQFF
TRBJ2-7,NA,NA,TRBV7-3,TGTGCCAGCAGCCTAGCGGGACAGGGTATGGGTGAGCAGTACTTC,CASSLAGQGMGEQYF
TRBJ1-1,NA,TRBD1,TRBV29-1,TGCAGCGTTCAAGGGACAGGGGGCACTGAAGCTTTCTTT,CSVQGTGGTEAFF
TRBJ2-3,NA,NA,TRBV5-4,TGTGCCAGCAGCTTAGGTCTTAGTTCGGATACGCAGTATTTT,CASSLGLSSDTQYF
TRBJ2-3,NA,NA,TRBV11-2,TGTGCCAGCAGCCTACCACTTGGCAGGGCGCAGTATTTT,CASSLPLGRAQYF
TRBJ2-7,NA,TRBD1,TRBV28,TGTGCCAGCAGTCTACAGGGGAAGCCCTACGAGCAGTACTTC,CASSLQGKPYEQYF
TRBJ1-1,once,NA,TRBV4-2,TGTGCCAGCAGCCAAGATTTCGGGCAGGGGTTTAGAACTGAAGCTTTCTTT,CASSQDFGQGFRTEAFF
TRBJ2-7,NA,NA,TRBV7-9,TGTGCCAGCAGCCCGCAGGGAATTTCCTACGAGCAGTACTTC,CASSPQGISYEQYF
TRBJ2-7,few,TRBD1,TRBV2,TGTGCCAGCGGAGGACAGGGGGGCTACGAGCAGTACTTC,CASGGQGGYEQYF
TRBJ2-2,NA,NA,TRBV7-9,TGTGCCAGCAGCTTAGGGGTACACCGGGAGCTGTTTTTT,CASSLGVHRELFF
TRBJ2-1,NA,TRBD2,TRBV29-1,TGCAGCGTTGCCGCTCCTACCGGGACTAGCGGTTACAATGAGCAGTTCTTC,CSVAAPTGTSGYNEQFF
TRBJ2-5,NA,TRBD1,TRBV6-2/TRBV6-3,TGTGCCAGCAGTTACGTAGGACAGGTCCAAGAGACCCAGTACTTC,CASSYVGQVQETQYF
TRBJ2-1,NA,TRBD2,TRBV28,TGTGCCAGCAGTTTATCAGGCGGGAGGAGGAATGGCGGTGAGCAGTTCTTC,CASSLSGGRRNGGEQFF
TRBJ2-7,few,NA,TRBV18,TGTGCCAGCTCACCTCAGTTAGGGGACGGGTACGAGCAGTACTTC,CASSPQLGDGYEQYF
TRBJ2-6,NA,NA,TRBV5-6,TGTGCCAGCAGCTTAGCAGGGGCTGGGGCCAACGTCCTGACTTTC,CASSLAGAGANVLTF
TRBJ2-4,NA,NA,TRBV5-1,TGCGCCAGCAGCCAAAGGACAGTGGCCAAAAACATTCAGTACTTC,CASSQRTVAKNIQYF
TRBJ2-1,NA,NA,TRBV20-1,TGCAGTGCTAGTTCTAATGGACTCCCTAGCTCCTACAATGAGCAGTTCTTC,CSASSNGLPSSYNEQFF
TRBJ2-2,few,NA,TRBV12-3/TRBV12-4,TGTGCCAGCCTCGTGGTGGCCGGGGAGCTGTTTTTT,CASLVVAGELFF
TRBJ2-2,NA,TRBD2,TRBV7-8,TGTGCCAGCAGCCCTACTAGCGGGAGATCGGGCACCGGGGAGCTGTTTTTT,CASSPTSGRSGTGELFF
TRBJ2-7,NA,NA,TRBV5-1,TGCGCCAGCAGCTCCGGTCCCTCCTCCCACGAGCAGTACTTC,CASSSGPSSHEQYF
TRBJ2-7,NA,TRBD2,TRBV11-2,TGTGCCAGCAGCGGCCTAACTAGCGGGAGCTCCTACGAGCAGTACTTC,CASSGLTSGSSYEQYF
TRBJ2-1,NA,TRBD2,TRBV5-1,TGCGCCAGCAGACTAGCGGGTTCCTACAATGAGCAGTTCTTC,CASRLAGSYNEQFF